These 25 T cell receptor beta chains were all obtained from the same sample, sequenced in a study of blood T cells in healthy people across ages. Alongside a J-beta primer mix, a sample-barcoded 5' primer served in a second PCR lasting roughly 7 to 11 cycles. Using its own MiXCR run on the 5' RACE reads, TCRdb lists one record per CDR3 protein. The sample lists 1.5 million to 2 million distinct CDR3 sequences; around 40% were seen once. Specimen: blood. The receptors originated from a human donor in good health.

The V and J genes are TRBV25-1 and TRBJ1-2; a possible D gene is TRBD1 (6 bases). Germline assignment: CDR1 MGHDK and CDR2 SYGVNS. This CDR3 region has 14 residues. Trimming removed 0 bases at V and 7 bases at J, with 12 bases between. The CDR3 protein is CASSEYGQYGGYTF. In DNA, the CDR3 is TGTGCCAGCAGTGAATACGGACAGTACGGTGGCTACACCTTC.

The J gene is TRBJ2-3, the V gene TRBV7-2; 8 bases map to TRBD2. CDR3 length: 17 amino acids. The germline V gene has CDR1 SGHTA and CDR2 FQGNSA. The trim removed 1 base at V and 1 base at J, leaving 7 bases unmatched. The CDR3 sequence is CASSLGRGGLGTDTQYF. The CDR3 nucleotides read TGTGCCAGCAGCTTAGGTCGGGGGGGCCTTGGCACAGATACGCAGTATTTT.

The chain employs TRBV10-3 and TRBJ1-4; D is perhaps TRBD1 (6 bases). Per germline, CDR1 ENHRY and CDR2 SYGVKD. Between the trimmed V and J ends, which lost 2 bases and 7 bases, there was a span of 11 bases. The CDR3 is made up of 14 amino acids. For the CDR3, the DNA is TGTGCCATCAGTGAGGCGGGGGCCGGTGAAAAACTGTTTTTT. Its protein is CAISEAGAGEKLFF.

The count of this clonotype is one. J is TRBJ2-5 and V is TRBV6-5, with a possible D match to TRBD2 (6 bases). CDR3 length: 14 amino acids. V lost 6 bases to trimming and J lost 9 bases, with 20 bases between them. The V gene's germline CDR1 is MNHEY and CDR2 SVGAGI. The CDR3 nucleotides read TGTGCCAGCAGCGAGAGGGTCAGGGAGGTCCCCCAGTACTTC. Protein product: CASSERVREVPQYF.

The chain is built from TRBV13 and TRBJ2-7, with D unresolved. The germline CDR1 and CDR2 sequences are PRHDT and FYEKMQ (reference sequence). The ends were cut back, 3 bases at V and 3 bases at J, with 9 bases in the middle. CDR3 length equals 13 residues. CDR3 region: CASSFSVRYEQYF. The CDR3 DNA reads as TGTGCCAGCAGCTTTTCGGTGCGCTACGAGCAGTACTTC. The variable domain in full, with the rest retrieved from reference TRBV13 and TRBJ2-7, is AAGVIQSPRHLIKEKRETATLKCYPIPRHDTVYWYQQGPGQDPQFLISFYEKMQSDKGSIPDRFSAQQFSDYHSELNMSSLELGDSALYFCASSFSVRYEQYFGPGTRLTVT.

This clonotype has only a few counts. The V and J genes are TRBV7-3 and TRBJ2-6; 8 bases align to TRBD1. This CDR3 contains 17 residues. The germline V gene encodes CDR1 SGHTA and CDR2 FQGTGA. Trimming removed 5 bases from V and 0 bases from J; junction bases left unmatched: 6. CDR3 DNA sequence: TGTGCCAGCAGCCCCCGGGACAGGTTCTCTGGGGCCAACGTCCTGACTTTC. Its protein product is CASSPRDRFSGANVLTF.

This clonotype showed up many times. The rearrangement links TRBV20-1 to TRBJ2-5; either TRBD1 or TRBD2 may fit D (5 bases each). Germline lookup yields CDR1 DFQATT and CDR2 SNEGSKA (reference sequence). V lost 1 base and J lost 3, with 6 bases in between. This CDR3 contains 12 residues. In DNA form, the CDR3 reads TGCAGTGCTAGAGTGGGGGAAGAGACCCAGTACTTC. This encodes CSARVGEETQYF.

Written as DNA, the CDR3 is TGCAGCGTTGAAGGACAGGGTGCGGGTGGCTACACCTTC. Its protein product is CSVEGQGAGGYTF. This chain uses TRBV29-1 with TRBJ1-2, with 7 bases identical to TRBD1. The germline gives CDR1 SQVTM, CDR2 ANQGSEA. This CDR3 has 13 amino acids. V gave up 1 base and J gave up 7 bases; unmatched junction bases: 6.

This clonotype was seen ten or more times. The CDR3 is CASSVAGPGEQYF. DNA of the CDR3: TGTGCCAGCAGCGTAGCGGGACCAGGGGAGCAGTACTTC. The chain is built from TRBV9 and TRBJ2-7; D assignment may be TRBD1 or TRBD2 (5 bases each). The CDR3 spans 13 residues. CDR1 SGDLS and CDR2 YYNGEE come from the germline V gene. The V and J ends lost 0 bases and 7 bases respectively, with 11 bases between them.

In this sample, this clonotype turned up many times. Here the CDR3 DNA reads TGTGCCAGCTCACGAATGGTGGAGAACACTGAAGCTTTCTTT. It encodes CASSRMVENTEAFF. V is TRBV18 and J is TRBJ1-1; D remains unclear. The length of the CDR3 is 14 residues. Germline V gene sequence: CDR1 KGHSH, CDR2 LQKENI. Trimming removed 4 bases at V and 1 base at J, with 10 bases between. Combining the CDR3 with reference TRBV18 and TRBJ1-1 gives the whole variable domain NAGVMQNPRHLVRRRGQEARLRCSPMKGHSHVYWYRQLPEEGLKFMVYLQKENIIDESGMPKERFSAEFPKEGPSILRIQQVVRGDSAAYFCASSRMVENTEAFFGQGTRLTVV.

The chain carries TRBV2 and TRBJ1-2; D not certain. The CDR3 runs 14 residues. Looked up from germline, CDR1 is SNHLY and CDR2 is FYNNEI. The germline V and J ends were trimmed by 5 bases and 6 bases, with 16 bases remaining between them. CDR3 bases: TGTGCCAGCAGTCAGTTACCCCGAAGTAATGGCTACACCTTC. Its protein product is CASSQLPRSNGYTF.

The chain recombines TRBV7-2 with TRBJ1-2; D is possibly TRBD1 (6 bases). Germline CDR1 is SGHTA and CDR2 is FQGNSA. CDR3 length equals 15 residues. Deletions cut 1 base from V and 5 bases from J, with 14 bases between. The CDR3 DNA sequence: TGTGCCAGCAGCTTAGTACAAGGGGGTGGGTATGGCTACACCTTC. It translates to CASSLVQGGGYGYTF. The full variable domain, its missing parts supplied by reference TRBV7-2 and TRBJ1-2, is GAGVSQSPSNKVTEKGKDVELRCDPISGHTALYWYRQSLGQGLEFLIYFQGNSAPDKSGLPSDRFSAERTGGSVSTLTIQRTQQEDSAVYLCASSLVQGGGYGYTFGSGTRLTVV.

Only a few counts were recorded for this clonotype. This chain links TRBV27 with TRBJ2-7; 7 bases align to TRBD1. This CDR3 region has 13 residues. The V gene's germline CDR1 is MNHEY and CDR2 SMNVEV (reference sequence). Trimming took 8 bases from V and 5 from J; bases not matched to a gene: 9. CDR3 region: CASAGTAWDEQYF. CDR3 nucleotides: TGTGCCAGCGCCGGGACAGCTTGGGACGAGCAGTACTTC.

This clonotype appeared a few times. The chain joins TRBV13 to TRBJ2-4; D gene unclear. Germline V gives CDR1 PRHDT, CDR2 FYEKMQ (reference sequence). Trimming shortened V by 7 bases and J by 13 bases, and 14 bases separated the two germline ends. The CDR3 is 11 residues long. The CDR3 here is CASNYDNEQYF. CDR3 bases: TGTGCCAGCAACTATGACAATGAGCAGTACTTC.

Remarks on this clonotype: Just one base apart from a much larger clone, this may be a read error. J is TRBJ2-7 and V is TRBV27, with 7 bases fitting TRBD1. Trimming at V came to 6 bases and at J to 6 bases, leaving 5 bases not matched to a gene. The CDR3 has 12 amino acids. The germline CDR1 and CDR2 sequences are MNHEY and SMNVEV (reference sequence). The CDR3 spells CASSHPGGEQYF. CDR3 sequence (DNA): TGTGCCAGCAGCCACCCAGGGGGCGAGCAGTACTTC.

This clonotype appeared once. One end of the junction is discordant with germline, which a read error may explain. The V call is TRBV20-1, the J call TRBJ1-1; maybe TRBD1 (6 bases). This CDR3 contains 14 residues. Germline values: CDR1 DFQATT, CDR2 SNEGSKA (reference sequence). The CDR3 DNA reads TGCTGTGCTAGCCGAGCGGGGGCTCTCTTAGAAGCTTTCTTT. Protein product: CCASRAGALLEAFF.

This clonotype showed up just once. V is TRBV6-1 and J is TRBJ1-4; possibly TRBD1 for D (6 bases). Germline values: CDR1 MNHNS, CDR2 SASEGT. The CDR3 runs 15 residues. Trimming took off 1 base at V and 7 bases at J, with 13 bases between the two ends. CDR3 in amino acids: CASSEDWGAGEKLFF. The CDR3 DNA is TGTGCCAGCAGTGAAGATTGGGGGGCAGGTGAAAAACTGTTTTTT.

This clonotype was seen only once. The chain uses TRBV5-5 and TRBJ1-2, with 8 nucleotides matching TRBD1. CDR1 is SGHKS and CDR2 is YYEKEE in the germline V gene (reference sequence). Trimming removed 4 bases from V and 5 bases from J; junction bases left unmatched: 7. CDR3 length: 14 amino acids. For the CDR3, the DNA is TGTGCCAGCAGCCCGTGGGGGACAGGATATGGCTACACCTTC. Translating it yields CASSPWGTGYGYTF.

The chain has TRBV9 and TRBJ1-2; no definite D call. Trimming left V 3 bases short and J 8 bases short, with 17 bases between. This CDR3 has 14 amino acids. CDR1 is SGDLS, CDR2 YYNGEE, per germline. The CDR3: CASSEDPGPVGYTF. DNA for the CDR3: TGTGCCAGCAGCGAGGACCCTGGACCGGTCGGCTACACCTTC.

V and J are TRBV6-2 or TRBV6-3 and TRBJ2-4; D perhaps matches TRBD1 (6 bases). V was trimmed by 6 bases and J by 1 base, leaving 13 bases between them. The CDR3 spans 15 residues. Germline CDR1 reads MNHEY; CDR2 reads SVGEGT. DNA of the CDR3: TGTGCCAGCAGGAACAGCCAGGGGGCCAAAAACATTCAGTACTTC. Its translation is CASRNSQGAKNIQYF.

The table lists this clonotype with a few counts. J is TRBJ2-7 and V is TRBV7-6; maybe TRBD2 (7 bases). Per the germline V gene, CDR1 is SGHVS and CDR2 is FNYEAQ. The CDR3 runs 15 residues. V lost 5 bases and J lost 0, with 14 bases in between. The chain's CDR3 is CASSPSAGASYEQYF. The CDR3 DNA is TGTGCCAGCAGCCCAAGCGCGGGGGCCTCCTACGAGCAGTACTTC. The full variable domain, completed using reference TRBV7-6 and TRBJ2-7, is GAGVSQSPRYKVTKRGQDVALRCDPISGHVSLYWYRQALGQGPEFLTYFNYEAQQDKSGLPNDRFSAERPEGSISTLTIQRTEQRDSAMYRCASSPSAGASYEQYFGPGTRLTVT.

This sequence joins TRBV12-3 or TRBV12-4 and TRBJ2-7; a possible D gene is TRBD2 (5 bases). Between the trimmed V and J ends, which lost 5 bases and 0 bases, there was a span of 17 bases. The CDR3 sequence is 16 residues long. CDR3 nucleotide sequence: TGTGCCAGCAGTCTTACTTCTTTCGGACTCTCCTACGAGCAGTACTTC. Protein: CASSLTSFGLSYEQYF.

As DNA, the CDR3 is TGCGCCAGCAGCCAAGATTATTCACCAGGGGTCTCCACTGAAGCTTTCTTT. Translating it yields CASSQDYSPGVSTEAFF. The V gene is TRBV4-3, the J gene TRBJ1-1; TRBD1 is a possible D gene (6 bases). Germline assignment: CDR1 LGHNA and CDR2 YSLEER. The V end lost 0 bases, the J end lost 4 bases, and 18 bases lay between the germline ends. This CDR3 contains 17 residues.

The gene calls are TRBV7-3 and TRBJ2-4; D is tentatively TRBD1 or TRBD2 (6 bases each). The germline V and J ends were trimmed by 5 bases and 8 bases, with 13 bases remaining between them. CDR3 size: 13 residues. The germline V gene encodes CDR1 SGHTA and CDR2 FQGTGA. The CDR3 here is CASSLKGEDIQYF. CDR3 nucleotide sequence: TGTGCCAGCAGCCTCAAGGGGGAGGACATTCAGTACTTC.

This clonotype was detected many times. The chain uses TRBV5-5 and TRBJ2-1; 9 bases map to TRBD1. Germline V gene sequence: CDR1 SGHKS, CDR2 YYEKEE (reference sequence). This CDR3 is built from 13 residues. The V and J ends lost 7 bases and 3 bases, in that order; junction bases with no gene match: 2. The CDR3 nucleotides read TGTGCCAGCTCGGGACAGGGCTACAATGAGCAGTTCTTC. Protein sequence: CASSGQGYNEQFF.